One and the same sample provided the 28 T cell receptor beta chains below, sequenced in a study of T cell changes during pregnancy in multiple sclerosis. Using immunoSEQ multiplex PCR, the repertoire was profiled, and TCRdb retains in-frame clones only, with some absent. The sample holds some 59,000 clones, approximately 90% seen once. The specimen was peripheral blood, collected in the first trimester of pregnancy. Receptors were obtained from a female donor with multiple sclerosis, enrolled in a pregnancy study.

V gene TRBV29-1 combines with J gene TRBJ1-2; D not certain. The CDR3 length is 13 residues. Germline-derived CDR1 and CDR2 are SQVTM and ANQGSEA. V gave up 6 bases and J gave up 0 bases, with 11 bases separating them. Here the CDR3 reads CSVAGGTNYGYTF. The CDR3 DNA is TGCAGCGTCGCCGGAGGAACTAACTATGGCTACACCTTC.

The CDR3 here is CASRAQGSFNTEAFF. CDR3 DNA sequence: TGTGCCAGCAGGGCACAGGGGTCGTTTAACACTGAAGCTTTCTTT. The chain is built from TRBV6-5 and TRBJ1-1, with TRBD1 matching over 7 bases. The CDR3 has 15 residues. Germline V lookup: CDR1 MNHEY, CDR2 SVGAGI. Losses at the gene ends were 6 bases for V and 2 bases for J; bases not matched to a gene: 9.

This clone was found once. V usage is TRBV14 and J usage is TRBJ2-7; 7 bases fit TRBD1. The CDR3 is 16 residues long. Germline V lookup: CDR1 SGHDN, CDR2 FVKESK. The V segment lost 7 bases and the J segment 5 bases; nucleotides outside the gene matches: 17. The CDR3 sequence: CASTESRGSGAHEQYF. In DNA, the CDR3 is TGTGCCAGCACAGAATCCAGGGGGAGTGGAGCACACGAGCAGTACTTC.

V usage is TRBV30 and J usage is TRBJ1-1; TRBD1 agrees at 7 bases. CDR3 length: 14 amino acids. The germline V gene has CDR1 GTSNPN and CDR2 SVGIG (reference sequence). Trimming at V came to 0 bases and at J to 1 base, leaving 2 bases not matched to a gene. The CDR3 region is CAWSVTGANTEAFF. The CDR3 region has the DNA TGTGCCTGGAGTGTAACAGGGGCGAACACTGAAGCTTTCTTT.

This clone was seen only once. The chain couples TRBV5-6 to TRBJ2-1, with 8 nucleotides matching TRBD2. Germline CDR1 and CDR2: SGHDT and YYEEEE. Germline trimming cut 2 bases from V and 4 bases from J; bases unmatched to any gene: 8. The CDR3 covers 16 residues. The CDR3, as DNA: TGTGCCAGCAGCTTTGACGCGGGGGGCTTGTACAATGAGCAGTTCTTC. Translating it yields CASSFDAGGLYNEQFF.

The genes are TRBV9 and TRBJ2-3; D might be TRBD1 (5 bases). The germline V and J ends were trimmed by 4 bases and 2 bases, with 11 bases remaining between them. This CDR3 is 14 amino acids long. Germline values: CDR1 SGDLS, CDR2 YYNGEE. CDR3 residues: CASSLGLLTDTQYF. The CDR3 bases are TGTGCCAGCAGCCTGGGGCTCCTCACAGATACGCAGTATTTT. The full variable domain, with the rest looked up from reference TRBV9 and TRBJ2-3, is DSGVTQTPKHLITATGQRVTLRCSPRSGDLSVYWYQQSLDQGLQFLIQYYNGEERAKGNILERFSAQQFPDLHSELNLSSLELGDSALYFCASSLGLLTDTQYFGPGTRLTVL.

V usage is TRBV7-7 and J usage is TRBJ2-5; 14 positions match TRBD2. J was trimmed by 5 bases and V by 3 bases; bases with no gene match: 17. Germline loops: CDR1 SSHAT, CDR2 FNYEAQ (reference sequence). The CDR3 is 20 amino acids. The CDR3 DNA follows: TGTGCCAGCAGCTTGGGTACGACTAGCGGGAGGGCCTTGCCTCTGGAGACCCAGTACTTC. Translating gives CASSLGTTSGRALPLETQYF.

A single count supports this clone. CDR3 nucleotide sequence: TGTGCCAGCAGCACACCCGTTCTGTTCTTC. Amino acids: CASSTPVLFF. This sequence joins TRBV11-2 and TRBJ2-1; D gene unclear. V lost 5 bases and J 15 bases, leaving 11 bases between the germline ends. From germline, CDR1 is SGHAT and CDR2 FQNNGV. This CDR3 has 10 amino acids.

The count of this clone is one. The V gene is TRBV29-1, the J gene TRBJ2-7, with TRBD1 matching over 12 bases. This CDR3 contains 13 residues. CDR1 and CDR2 from the germline V gene are SQVTM and ANQGSEA. CDR3 sequence: CSAGTGGLYEQYF. In DNA form, the CDR3 reads TGCAGTGCCGGGACAGGGGGCCTATACGAGCAGTACTTC.

Here the CDR3 DNA reads TGCGCCAGCAGCCAAGTTAGGGCGGGGATATATGAGCAGTTCTTC. Protein: CASSQVRAGIYEQFF. The gene calls are TRBV4-3 and TRBJ2-1, with D possibly being TRBD2 (6 bases). Germline assignment: CDR1 LGHNA and CDR2 YSLEER. CDR3 length equals 15 residues. V was clipped by 1 base and J by 8 bases, with 15 bases between them.

This clone was seen a handful of times. The chain links TRBV2 to TRBJ1-1, with 7 bases that match TRBD1. The V segment lost 7 bases and the J segment 1 base; nucleotides outside the gene matches: 6. This CDR3 is built from 14 residues. Germline V gene sequence: CDR1 SNHLY, CDR2 FYNNEI. The CDR3 reads CASIRGGKNTEAFF. The DNA of the CDR3 is TGTGCCAGCATCAGAGGGGGCAAGAACACTGAAGCTTTCTTT.

The chain carries TRBV5-1 and TRBJ2-1; a weak D match, TRBD2 (5 bases). Germline assignment: CDR1 SGHRS and CDR2 YFSETQ. The CDR3 loop spans 13 amino acids. Trimming pared 5 bases from V and 8 bases from J, leaving 14 bases between. CDR3 sequence (DNA): TGCGCCAGCAGGGAGACTACGGGCGATGAGCAGTTCTTC. This sequence encodes CASRETTGDEQFF. Together with reference TRBV5-1 and TRBJ2-1, the CDR3 gives the full variable domain: KAGVTQTPRYLIKTRGQQVTLSCSPISGHRSVSWYQQTPGQGLQFLFEYFSETQRNKGNFPGRFSGRQFSNSRSEMNVSTLELGDSALYLCASRETTGDEQFFGPGTRLTVL.

V usage is TRBV7-7 and J usage is TRBJ2-7; the D gene is possibly TRBD1 (5 bases). Trimming cost V 4 bases and J 2 bases, with 21 bases left between them. The CDR3 consists of 17 residues. CDR1 is SSHAT, CDR2 FNYEAQ, per germline (reference sequence). The CDR3 DNA reads TGTGCCAGCAGCTCCCATCCTCAGGGTGTCCCACCCTACGAGCAGTACTTC. Translated: CASSSHPQGVPPYEQYF. Full variable domain (remainder filled in from reference TRBV7-7 and TRBJ2-7): GAGVSQSPRYKVTKRGQDVTLRCDPISSHATLYWYQQALGQGPEFLTYFNYEAQPDKSGLPSDRFSAERPEGSISTLTIQRTEQRDSAMYRCASSSHPQGVPPYEQYFGPGTRLTVT.

The chain recombines TRBV28 with TRBJ2-7, with D maybe TRBD1 (6 bases). Germline V gene sequence: CDR1 MDHEN, CDR2 SYDVKM. The CDR3 runs 12 residues. Written as DNA, the CDR3 is TGTGCAAGCGGACAGAGCTCCTACGAGCAGTACTTC. Translated, it gives CASGQSSYEQYF.

This clone was counted a single time. Other DNA sequences in the same sample also yield this CDR3. The V gene is TRBV7-2, the J gene TRBJ2-3; D is uncertain. The CDR3 extends over 15 amino acids. Trimming cost V 2 bases and J 0 bases, with 9 bases left between them. Germline V CDR1 and CDR2: SGHTA, FQGNSA. The CDR3, as DNA: TGTGCCAGCAGCTTAAACAGTCCAAGCACAGATACGCAGTATTTT. It codes for CASSLNSPSTDTQYF.

The CDR3 nucleotides read TGTGCCAGCAGCTTAAAGCGGGCCAGCTCTGGAAACACCATATATTTT. Translation: CASSLKRASSGNTIYF. V and J are TRBV7-9 and TRBJ1-3, with unresolved D. The V gene's germline CDR1 is SEHNR and CDR2 FQNEAQ (reference sequence). The length of the CDR3 is 16 residues. Trimming removed 2 bases at V and 0 bases at J, with 11 bases between.

The chain combines TRBV6-4 with TRBJ2-4, with TRBD2 as a possible D gene (6 bases). The V end lost 7 bases, the J end lost 5 bases, and 18 bases lay between the germline ends. The CDR3 extends over 15 amino acids. Germline V lookup: CDR1 MRHNA, CDR2 SNTAGT. The CDR3 region has the DNA TGTGCCAGCATCCGACGGCGGGACGAGGAAAACATTCAGTACTTC. Encoded protein: CASIRRRDEENIQYF.

The V gene is TRBV14, the J gene TRBJ1-1; D is perhaps TRBD1 (6 bases). Germline lookup yields CDR1 SGHDN and CDR2 FVKESK. The CDR3 runs 13 residues. V was shortened by 4 bases and J by 10 bases, with 16 bases between the two germline ends. The CDR3 reads CASSLRGGYGAFF. The CDR3 bases are TGTGCCAGCAGCCTCCGGGGGGGCTACGGAGCTTTCTTT.

V is TRBV5-1 and J is TRBJ2-5, with 7 bases fitting TRBD2. The CDR3 is 14 amino acids. The trim removed 0 bases at V and 3 bases at J, leaving 2 bases unmatched. Germline V gene sequence: CDR1 SGHRS, CDR2 YFSETQ. CDR3 coding DNA: TGCGCCAGCAGCTTGGAGCGGGGTGAAGAGACCCAGTACTTC. Translating gives CASSLERGEETQYF.

The chain uses TRBV19 and TRBJ1-2; the match to TRBD1 covers 7 bases. The V and J ends lost 5 bases and 4 bases, in that order; junction bases with no gene match: 7. Germline V lookup: CDR1 LNHDA, CDR2 SQIVND (reference sequence). The CDR3 consists of 14 residues. CDR3 in DNA: TGTGCCAGTAGTTGGACAGGTTCGGTCTATGGCTACACCTTC. Translation gives CASSWTGSVYGYTF.

With regard to this clone: In the same sample, other DNA sequences code for this CDR3. The chain has TRBV4-2 and TRBJ2-3, with D unresolved. The CDR3 has 15 amino acids. The germline gives CDR1 LGHNA, CDR2 YNFKEQ. V shed 0 bases and J shed 2 bases, with 9 bases lying between them. The CDR3, as DNA: TGTGCCAGCAGCCAAGATAGCACCAACACAGATACGCAGTATTTT. Its translation is CASSQDSTNTDTQYF.

The chain joins TRBV7-7 to TRBJ2-5, with unresolved D. The V end was cut by 6 bases, the J end by 4 bases, with 12 bases between. This CDR3 contains 13 residues. Germline-derived CDR1 and CDR2 are SSHAT and FNYEAQ (reference sequence). Here the CDR3 DNA reads TGTGCCAGCAGTCTCGAGGTGGGAGAGACCCAGTACTTC. Amino acid sequence: CASSLEVGETQYF.

This chain uses TRBV5-4 with TRBJ2-3; 9 positions match TRBD1. The germline gives CDR1 SGHNT, CDR2 YYREEE (reference sequence). With V trimmed by 1 base and J by 1 base, 1 base remained unmatched. This CDR3 is built from 15 residues. The CDR3: CASSLWTGGTDTQYF. The CDR3 nucleotides read TGTGCCAGCAGCTTGTGGACAGGGGGCACAGATACGCAGTATTTT.

Concerning this clone itself: Other DNA sequences in this specimen translate into the identical CDR3. The chain employs TRBV19 and TRBJ1-1; TRBD1 might be the D (5 bases). CDR3 size: 13 residues. Germline V gene sequence: CDR1 LNHDA, CDR2 SQIVND (reference sequence). With 8 bases removed from V and 1 base from J, the gap between germline ends came to 11 bases. The CDR3 is CASRRGGNTEAFF. Written as DNA, the CDR3 is TGTGCCAGTCGGCGGGGGGGGAACACTGAAGCTTTCTTT.

The chain couples TRBV6-5 to TRBJ1-5; no firm D call. V lost 8 bases to trimming and J lost 1 base, with 9 bases between them. Germline V gives CDR1 MNHEY, CDR2 SVGAGI. The length of the CDR3 is 13 residues. This CDR3 is CASSWESNQPQHF. CDR3 nucleotide sequence: TGTGCCAGCTCGTGGGAGAGCAATCAGCCCCAGCATTTT.

The chain recombines TRBV6-4 with TRBJ2-3; TRBD2 matches 8 bases. Germline trimming cut 4 bases from V and 0 bases from J; bases unmatched to any gene: 3. This CDR3 region has 15 residues. From germline, CDR1 is MRHNA and CDR2 SNTAGT. The CDR3 protein is CASSGVAGSTDTQYF. As DNA, the CDR3 is TGTGCCAGCAGTGGCGTAGCGGGGAGCACAGATACGCAGTATTTT.

The chain joins TRBV7-3 to TRBJ2-1; 12 nucleotides align to TRBD2. The CDR3 covers 19 residues. Germline CDR1 is SGHTA and CDR2 is FQGTGA. V trimming: 0 bases; J trimming: 0 bases; junction bases outside the gene matches: 6. DNA of the CDR3: TGTGCCAGCAGCTTAACGCCCCCGACTAGCGGGGGCTCCTACAATGAGCAGTTCTTC. It is translated as CASSLTPPTSGGSYNEQFF.

The chain combines TRBV6-4 with TRBJ2-4; possible D gene TRBD1, 6 bases. Germline values: CDR1 MRHNA, CDR2 SNTAGT. This CDR3 comprises 16 residues. V lost 3 bases and J lost 3, with 15 bases in between. CDR3 protein: CASSETAGDGKNIQYF. The DNA of the CDR3 is TGTGCCAGCAGTGAGACGGCAGGGGATGGCAAAAACATTCAGTACTTC.